Detailed here is one T cell receptor beta chain. Its antigen target is currently unknown. Base qualities are not recorded, but no much larger clone differs from it by a single base. The data originate from a study of cytomegalovirus exposure and HLA in healthy donors (dated by TCRdb to 2017 to 2019). Regarding the research as a whole: An earlier analysis of approximately 590 of the donors reported roughly 270 Gb of sequence data and roughly 100 million unique TCR beta sequences from approximately 180 million T cells. High-throughput TCR immunosequencing, statistical association of individual TCRs with disease status, and machine learning were combined to predict cytomegalovirus infection status. The T cell repertoires of 700 or so subjects were profiled by immunosequencing and related to cytomegalovirus serostatus. A later analysis re-analyzed previously published TCR beta repertoires from approximately 670 donors and added high-resolution HLA genotyping to study TCR occurrence patterns. An early release covering roughly 640 HLA-typed donors comprised about 300 gigabases of sequencing data and roughly 85 million unique TCR sequences. A later genetic analysis used genome-wide SNP genotypes for about three fifths of the 666 donors, treating that subset as a discovery cohort. Donor age, sex, ethnicity and CMV serostatus were compiled together with the repertoire data. Typing coverage varied by locus: about 620-630 donors for A, B, C, DRB1 and DQB1; around 560 for DQA1; about 600 for DPA1; roughly 450 for DPB1. To decide whether each TCR beta V gene segment behaved as functional or pseudogenic, an earlier analysis of fewer than 750 of the donors relied on high-throughput TCR beta sequencing. Because of strong linkage in the cohort, 5 or 6 DR-DQ haplotypes were treated as single units for association and clustering. Every discovery cohort repertoire had been produced on one sequencing platform. In addition to the first cohort of hundreds of subjects, a separate validation cohort of some 120 different subjects was used. HLA typing included class I and class II loci at four-digit resolution. The study was designed to test whether signatures of past pathogen exposure could be identified by cataloging public T cell receptors. Among the roughly 370 genotyped donors, under 90% belonged to the genetic ancestry cluster associated with self-reported Caucasian donors. Across some 400 genotyped donors of the cohort, an average of roughly 250,000 unique TCR beta nucleotide sequences per donor were sequenced, and roughly 20% of those sequences were non-productive. The later analysis used no new phenotypic data to find candidate immune exposures, relying instead on TCR beta sequences and their occurrence across donors. Study-wide findings and limitations: When HLA alleles, especially DR and DQ, strongly co-occurred, TCR associations were difficult to assign to individual alleles. According to a later analysis, TCR association rates differed among HLA loci, with DRB1 alleles showing the most associated TCRs and HLA-C alleles showing the fewest. The cohort was sequenced for TCR beta chains only, and without alpha or paired-chain data the features that could be detected were limited. In a later analysis, most CMV-associated TCR beta chains were found to appear HLA-restricted, with HLA associations seemingly driven largely by CMV exposure. According to the authors, the approach could potentially be generalized to other disease states and immunological phenotypes. Correlated functional status among segregating V segments might be attributable to linkage disequilibrium, but an unknown experimental factor could not be ruled out. Compared with equally common non-associated chains, HLA-associated TCR beta chains in a later analysis were more clonally expanded and had lower generation probabilities. Because counts were too low, about 15 rarely observed V segments, including chromosome 9 orphons, were left out of the earlier analysis of roughly 600 of the donors. A further reported finding was that TCR beta sequences accurately predicted the HLA-A and HLA-B alleles for most subjects in the first cohort. In a later analysis, several top co-occurrence clusters were reported to appear linked to parvovirus B19, influenza, CMV and Epstein-Barr virus. At a false discovery rate of 0.05, a later analysis linked under 20,000 TCR beta sequences to specific HLA alleles. The only immune exposure information available for the cohort was CMV serostatus. The study listed 164 TCR beta chains as associated with cytomegalovirus. The presence/absence analyses assumed that sequencing depth was roughly uniform across donors, and that assumption may not be true. A group of highly shared sequence variants was considered likely to be a technical artifact of the sequencing pipeline. Most TCR sequences were observed very rarely across donors, whereas some public TCRs were present in many individuals. Because HLA typing was missing for some donors at each locus, association tests included only the typed subset. The classifier was reported to diagnose cytomegalovirus status with high specificity and sensitivity in both the original and validation cohorts. According to a later genetic analysis, donors in an Asian-associated ancestry cluster had fewer N-insertions in productive TCRs than the approximately 650-donor mean. Some IMGT-functional V segments, including TRBV6-2 and TRBV6-3, could not be distinguished by the 87-base-pair reads and were therefore excluded. Three of the identified cytomegalovirus-associated TCR beta chains were confirmed in vitro to be specific for cytomegalovirus antigens. An earlier analysis of approximately 530 of the donors showed that most TCR beta V segments appeared in productive rearrangements either about 90% or about 30% of the time, which broadly matched IMGT annotations. In a later genetic analysis, a missense DCLRE1C variant was associated with V-gene and J-gene trimming of TCR beta chains, and the association was replicated in an independent cohort.

The protocol used for the library was the immunoSEQ multiplex PCR assay. For the multiplex PCR, a mixture combining 60 forward primers for TCR Vbeta segments and 13 reverse primers for TCR Jbeta segments was used. Amplification of the CDR3 region of rearranged TCR beta genes was performed with a multiplex PCR assay on genomic DNA. The Illumina HiSeq System was used to sequence the amplified TCR beta libraries as 87-base-pair reads. The study's own analysis went as follows. A later analysis counted 65 million to 90 million unique TCR beta chains across the 550 to 750 repertoires, and around 9.9 million of these chains were shared by at least two donors. To remove PCR and sequencing errors, raw reads were error-corrected and collapsed into unique sequences using a nearest-neighbor algorithm that merged closely related sequences. To assign V, D and J gene segments, CDR3 sequences were aligned to IMGT reference sequences. For a sequence to be retained, a match of at least six nucleotides to both a V gene segment and a J gene segment was required. A rearrangement was called productive if the CDR3 had no stop codons and remained in frame with V and J, and every other rearrangement was called non-productive. Following IMGT convention, CDR3 was defined as the stretch from the second conserved V-encoded cysteine up to the conserved J-encoded phenylalanine. In an earlier analysis of 550 to 650 of the donors, sequences lacking an unambiguous match to a single V gene segment were excluded. An earlier analysis of about 600 of the donors called V segments functional above 56.7% productive rearrangements and segregating when the between-donor standard deviation exceeded 5%. To diagnose cytomegalovirus status from the catalog of TCR beta chain sequences, a statistical classification framework was built. A later analysis assigned V and J genes by comparing TCR nucleotide sequences with IMGT/GENE-DB human TR gene sequences. The TCRdist pipeline was used in a later analysis to assign CDR3 sequences and most-parsimonious VDJ recombination scenarios. A later analysis defined each TCR beta chain by its CDR3 amino acid sequence plus V-gene family, and excluded reads lacking a unique V-gene family. A later analysis removed 550 to 650 highly shared, low-generation-probability nucleotide sequences to deal with suspected cross-contamination and a sequencing artifact. A later analysis calculated a clonal expansion index for each public chain from normalized within-repertoire ranks of inferred template counts. In a later analysis, generation probabilities were computed with a VDJ recombination model fitted to out-of-frame rearrangements, and the resulting probabilities were checked against IGoR. In a later analysis, hypergeometric tests were used to score TCR-TCR, TCR-HLA and TCR-CMV co-occurrence, with a repertoire-size bias correction applied to TCR pairs. In a later analysis, false discovery rates were estimated by permuting HLA or CMV assignments 20 times. In a later analysis, co-occurring TCRs were grouped using DBSCAN, with TCRdist sequence similarity added in when clustering inside HLA-allele-positive subsets. Repertoires with fewer than 30,000 or more than 120,000 public chains were left out of co-occurrence clustering, as were five repertoires with anomalous nucleotide sharing. TCRdb stores this immuneACCESS table with in-frame sequences only. Part of the clones is absent; in the studies checked, under half of the shortfall reflects unresolved V genes, and no reason is known for the rest. Clone size and V and J calls were adopted from that table, with D and trimming inferred from the DNA. The sample table holds 55,000 to 80,000 clones, of which around 70% were seen once. Roughly 20% of the sample belongs to the ten largest clones.

The cohort consisted of more than 650 healthy bone marrow donors. At the time of sampling, all cohort members were nominally healthy, though unrecorded immune exposures were likely present. The donor was CMV seropositive and was included in the group of almost 300 seropositive cohort members. A peripheral blood sample was collected from each donor, and TCR beta sequencing was performed on peripheral blood mononuclear cells. Genomic DNA extraction from the blood cell samples was performed with the Qiagen DNeasy Blood Extraction Kit. From a lookup of the germline V gene, CDR1 and CDR2 are SGHDN and FVKESK. Cut back by 1 base and 4 bases, the V and J ends lie 13 bases apart. From cysteine to phenylalanine, the CDR3 is 15 amino acids long. Of the read, only the CDR3 DNA is kept; its 45 bases are in frame from base 1.

Sequenced input: PBMCs. The sequence was collected from a man aged 35 to 55 in good health and CMV-seropositive. This chain is built from TRBV14 and TRBJ1-2; TRBD1 could be the D gene, as 5 bases match. The encoded CDR3 is CASSQGLGHRYGYTF. The nucleotides are TGTGCCAGCAGCCAAGGTTTAGGACACCGCTATGGCTACACCTTC.